These T cell receptor beta chains were read from a single sample in a study of regulatory T cells in long-lasting Graves disease. TCRdb analysed the multiplex PCR reads with MiXCR anew, one entry per CDR3 protein. The profile shows hundreds of thousands of distinct CDR3 sequences, around 15% of them singletons. Another study also made use of these data, one on T cells in Graves' hyperthyroidism and ophthalmopathy.

The starting material was peripheral blood mononuclear cells (PBMCs), obtained at new diagnosis, from a patient treated with antithyroid drugs. The receptor source for this set is a man aged 40-50 years with Graves disease. The CDR3 runs from the conserved cysteine through the conserved F or W. The D gene is left open where the match is weak. Clone size is given for some rows only: seen once, a few or many times, or a class if the clone is expanded.

>-|TRBV20-1|TRBD2|TRBJ2-1|14
CSARTSGAYNEQFF
TGCAGTGCTAGGACTAGCGGGGCTTACAATGAGCAGTTCTTC
>many|TRBV5-1|-|TRBJ2-1|15
CASSFGPLIDNEQFF
TGCGCCAGCAGCTTTGGACCTCTTATCGACAATGAGCAGTTCTTC
>many|TRBV4-1|-|TRBJ2-3|17
CASSQELVGPLTDTQYF
TGCGCCAGCAGCCAAGAACTGGTCGGACCTCTCACAGATACGCAGTATTTT
>-|TRBV7-8|TRBD1|TRBJ2-5|20
CASSLVGWGQGAHRQETQYF
TGTGCCAGCAGCTTAGTTGGGTGGGGACAGGGGGCGCATCGACAAGAGACCCAGTACTTC
>many|TRBV20-1|-|TRBJ2-2|16
CSAITFDRTNTGELFF
TGCAGTGCCATTACTTTCGACAGGACGAACACCGGGGAGCTGTTTTTT
>few|TRBV7-9|-|TRBJ1-4|15
CASSTRDGTNEKLFF
TGTGCCAGCAGCACCCGGGACGGCACTAATGAAAAACTGTTTTTT
>many|TRBV10-3|-|TRBJ2-7|14
CAIREGLYSYEQYF
TGTGCCATCAGGGAAGGCCTCTACTCCTACGAGCAGTACTTC
>many|TRBV20-1|-|TRBJ2-1|14
CSASQHGSYNEQFF
TGCAGTGCTAGTCAGCACGGCTCCTACAATGAGCAGTTCTTC
>few|TRBV6-1|-|TRBJ2-2|16
CASTDSQGSGAGELFF
TGTGCCAGCACCGACTCCCAGGGATCAGGGGCCGGGGAGCTGTTTTTT
>many|TRBV9|-|TRBJ2-1|12
CASSVGGGAMFF
-
>few|TRBV6-5|-|TRBJ2-5|14
CASSYFIYQETQYF
TGTGCCAGCAGTTACTTTATTTACCAAGAGACCCAGTACTTC
>-|TRBV20-1|TRBD1|TRBJ2-3|16
CSARDPRTGRPDTQYF
TGCAGTGCTAGAGATCCTCGGACAGGGAGGCCAGATACGCAGTATTTT
>many|TRBV2|-|TRBJ1-6|11
CASSDRSPLHF
TGTGCCAGCAGTGATCGATCACCCCTCCACTTT
>many|TRBV5-1|TRBD2|TRBJ2-1|16
CASSPNSGGTYNEQFF
TGTGCCAGCAGCCCAAATAGCGGGGGGACATACAATGAGCAGTTCTTC